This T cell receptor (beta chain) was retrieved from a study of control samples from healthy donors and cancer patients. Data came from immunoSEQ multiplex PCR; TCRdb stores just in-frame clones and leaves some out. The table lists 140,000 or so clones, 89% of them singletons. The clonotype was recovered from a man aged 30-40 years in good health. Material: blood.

DNA of the CDR3: TGTGCCAGCATGGAACTAGTTAATGAGCAGTTCTTC. Translated, it gives CASMELVNEQFF. The chain couples TRBV2 to TRBJ2-1, with a tentative D call TRBD2 (5 bases). The CDR3 is 12 residues long. The germline gives CDR1 SNHLY, CDR2 FYNNEI. V gave up 7 bases and J gave up 7 bases, with 11 bases separating them. The whole variable domain, filled in from reference TRBV2 and TRBJ2-1, reads EPEVTQTPSHQVTQMGQEVILRCVPISNHLYFYWYRQILGQKVEFLVSFYNNEISEKSEIFDDQFSVERPDGSNFTLKIRSTKLEDSAMYFCASMELVNEQFFGPGTRLTVL.